The 2 T cell receptor beta chains given below trace back to one sample, sequenced in a study of beta chain features in type 1 diabetes. Every isolated RNA sample was fully reverse transcribed, so sequencing captured expressed TCRB transcripts. TCRdb's table, derived via immunoSEQ multiplex PCR, lists solely in-frame clones and lacks some. The profile shows just over 600,000 clones, less than 20% of them singletons. Sequenced input: naive CD4+ T cells from blood. Every receptor here comes from a man aged 18-30 years in good health.

This clone appeared a few times. This sequence joins TRBV7-8 and TRBJ1-6, with a tentative D call TRBD1 (5 bases). Germline V gene lookup returns CDR1 SGHVS and CDR2 FQNEAQ. Trimming left V 2 bases short and J 5 bases short, with 10 bases between. The CDR3 is 15 residues long. The CDR3 DNA reads as TGTGCCAGCAGCTTATCAGGGTTTGATAATTCACCCCTCCACTTT. Translating it yields CASSLSGFDNSPLHF.

In its sample, this clone was seen many times. The chain joins TRBV4-3 to TRBJ1-4; TRBD1 matches at 7 bases. The CDR3 contains 14 residues. CDR1 LGHNA and CDR2 YSLEER come from the germline V gene. The ends lost 1 base at V and 5 bases at J; junction bases unmatched: 1. The CDR3 DNA reads as TGCGCCAGCAGCCAAGGGGGACAGAATGAAAAACTGTTTTTT. The encoded protein is CASSQGGQNEKLFF.